This T cell receptor beta chain is from a study of blood T cell repertoires in COVID-19. Turning to the study itself: Collection of acute and convalescent COVID-19 samples took place in the United States, Italy and Spain.

Participants were aged roughly 18 to 95 years, lived in roughly 25 US areas, and enrolled virtually. Donors of Cohort 3 who recovered were those that had two negative PCRs, clearance, or symptom resolution. Germline lookup yields CDR1 KGHSH and CDR2 LQKENI. V dropped 5 bases and J dropped 1; count of bases not matched to a gene: 3. CDR3 size: 15 residues. In the study's own analysis: From reference gene primer amplification, estimates of nucleated cell counts were derived. Measured with immunoSEQ multiplex PCR; TCRdb has only the in-frame clones, and not every one. The V and J calls and clone size come from that table; D and trimming were worked out from the DNA. The sample yields 300,000 to 400,000 clones, around 87% seen once.

Sequencing input: PBMCs or T cells enriched from blood (not recorded which). The J gene is TRBJ2-4, the V gene TRBV18; 9 nucleotides agree with TRBD1. This clonotype was obtained from a man aged 18 to 29 who had recovered from COVID-19. CDR3 loop: CASSGQGIAKNIQYF. CDR3 nucleotide sequence: TGTGCCAGCTCAGGACAGGGGATCGCCAAAAACATTCAGTACTTC.